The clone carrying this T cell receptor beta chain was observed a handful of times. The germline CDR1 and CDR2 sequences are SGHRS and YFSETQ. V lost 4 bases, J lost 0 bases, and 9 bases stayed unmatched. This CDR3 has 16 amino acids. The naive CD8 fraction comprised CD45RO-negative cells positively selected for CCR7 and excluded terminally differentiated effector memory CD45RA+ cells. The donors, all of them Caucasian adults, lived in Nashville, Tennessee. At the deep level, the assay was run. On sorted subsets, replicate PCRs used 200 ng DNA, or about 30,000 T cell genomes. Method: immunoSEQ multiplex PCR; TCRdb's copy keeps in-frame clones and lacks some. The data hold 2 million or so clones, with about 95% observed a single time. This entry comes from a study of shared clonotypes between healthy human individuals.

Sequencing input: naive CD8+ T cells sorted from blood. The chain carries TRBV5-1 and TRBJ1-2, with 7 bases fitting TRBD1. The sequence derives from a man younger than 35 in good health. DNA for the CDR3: TGCGCCAGCAGCACCCGGACAGGCCAAGCTAACTATGGCTACACCTTC. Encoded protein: CASSTRTGQANYGYTF.